This T cell receptor (beta chain) comes out of a study of blood T cell repertoires in COVID-19. At least ten counts were recorded for this clone. The repertoire was sequenced with immunoSEQ multiplex PCR; TCRdb's copy has only in-frame clones and lacks some. Counted here are just over 350,000 clones, roughly 87% occurring once; the ten biggest clones make up about 3%. This CDR3 is 15 amino acids long. Trimming pared 3 bases from V and 0 bases from J, leaving 6 bases between. In germline, CDR1 is LNHNV, CDR2 YYDKDF (reference sequence). Sequenced sample: PBMCs or T cells enriched from blood (not recorded which). The clonotype was recovered from a woman between 25 and 40 years old who had recovered from COVID-19. The chain carries TRBV15 and TRBJ2-6, with D possibly TRBD1 on 5 matching bases. CDR3 nucleotides: TGTGCCACCAGCAGGGACACCTCTGGGGCCAACGTCCTGACTTTC. It translates to CATSRDTSGANVLTF.